The rows below give T cell receptor beta chains drawn from one sample of a study of cytotoxic CD8 clonotypes in ibrutinib-treated CLL. Generated by immunoSEQ multiplex PCR, the TCRdb table keeps only in-frame clones and is missing some. The repertoire holds 130,000 or so clones, 80% to 90% seen once, with under 2.5% in the top ten. The sequenced sample was PBMCs, obtained after 24 months of ibrutinib treatment. These receptor sequences come from a human donor with chronic lymphocytic leukemia. The CDR3 runs from the conserved cysteine through the conserved F or W. Fields, in order: J gene, V gene, clone size, D gene, CDR3 protein, CDR3 DNA. D genes are given only for firm matches. Size values are once, few and many counts, or a class for expanded clones, and some rows have none.

TRBJ1-4 TRBV29-1 . . CSAAWSATNEKLFF TGCAGCGCCGCGTGGAGTGCAACTAATGAAAAACTGTTTTTT
TRBJ2-7 TRBV28 . TRBD1 CASSPRQGAGVDEQYF TGTGCCAGCAGTCCGCGACAGGGGGCGGGTGTGGACGAGCAGTACTTC
TRBJ1-1 TRBV15 . TRBD1 CATRQGARNTEAFF TGTGCCACCAGACAGGGGGCTCGGAACACTGAAGCTTTCTTT
TRBJ1-1 TRBV5-4 . . CASSFGGQEDTEAFF TGTGCCAGCAGCTTTGGCGGACAAGAGGACACTGAAGCTTTCTTT
TRBJ1-3 TRBV7-2 . TRBD1 CASSPRDRGLSGNTIYF TGTGCCAGCAGCCCCCGGGACAGGGGACTCTCTGGAAACACCATATATTTT
TRBJ1-1 TRBV4-1 . . CASRTGQILNTEAFF TGCGCCAGCAGAACAGGGCAAATTTTGAACACTGAAGCTTTCTTT
TRBJ1-5 TRBV28 . . CASSLNRDGQPQHF TGTGCCAGCAGTTTAAACAGGGACGGGCAGCCCCAGCATTTT
TRBJ2-2 TRBV7-9 once TRBD1 CASSLRDRGTGELFF TGTGCCAGCAGCTTACGAGACAGGGGGACCGGGGAGCTGTTTTTT
TRBJ2-7 TRBV11-2 . . CASRWTDSYEQYF TGTGCCAGCCGCTGGACTGACTCCTACGAGCAGTACTTC
TRBJ2-5 TRBV30 . . CAWSWGRSPQETQYF TGTGCCTGGAGTTGGGGTAGAAGCCCCCAAGAGACCCAGTACTTC
TRBJ2-1 TRBV9 . TRBD1 CASTKGGQGGHEQFF TGTGCCAGCACCAAGGGGGGACAGGGTGGCCATGAGCAGTTCTTC
TRBJ2-3 TRBV7-2 . . CASSRLVDTQYF TGTGCCAGCAGTCGTCTAGTAGATACGCAGTATTTT
TRBJ2-5 TRBV4-3 . TRBD2 CASSQEAPSGGQETQYF TGCGCCAGCAGCCAAGAGGCGCCTAGCGGGGGGCAAGAGACCCAGTACTTC
TRBJ1-1 TRBV30 . TRBD1 CAWMRGAGGANTEAFF TGTGCCTGGATGAGGGGGGCAGGGGGCGCGAACACTGAAGCTTTCTTT
TRBJ2-1 TRBV4-2 once . CASSQETLPINEQFF TGTGCCAGCAGCCAAGAAACTTTACCGATTAATGAGCAGTTCTTC
TRBJ1-2 TRBV4-3 . TRBD1 CASSQDEWRGRDYGYTF TGCGCCAGCAGCCAAGATGAATGGAGGGGGCGCGACTATGGCTACACCTTC
TRBJ1-2 TRBV6-5 once TRBD1 CASISALGQRGGYTF TGTGCCAGCATTTCCGCCCTGGGACAGCGCGGCGGCTACACCTTC
TRBJ2-3 TRBV7-2 . . CASSSAVGANTQYF TGTGCCAGCAGCTCCGCCGTGGGGGCGAATACGCAGTATTTT
TRBJ2-1 TRBV27 . TRBD1 CASSPGQGGNEQFF TGTGCCAGCAGTCCGGGACAGGGTGGCAATGAGCAGTTCTTC
TRBJ1-2 TRBV4-3 . . CASSLAEGRGYTF TGCGCCAGCAGCCTCGCGGAGGGGCGTGGCTACACCTTC
TRBJ1-1 TRBV28 . . CASTYSTGHLTEAFF TGTGCCAGCACCTACTCAACCGGACATTTGACTGAAGCTTTCTTT
TRBJ2-5 TRBV10-3 . . CAISHGQNQETQYF TGTGCCATCAGCCATGGACAAAACCAAGAGACCCAGTACTTC
TRBJ1-2 TRBV7-2 few . CARRLLKGHNFYGYTF TGTGCCAGGCGTCTCCTTAAGGGTCACAACTTCTATGGCTACACCTTC
TRBJ2-5 TRBV5-1 . TRBD2 CASSLGLAVMVETQYF TGCGCCAGCAGCTTGGGACTAGCGGTAATGGTGGAGACCCAGTACTTC
TRBJ1-5 TRBV9 . . CASSVGSNNQPQHF TGTGCCAGCAGCGTAGGGTCCAACAATCAGCCCCAGCATTTT
TRBJ2-7 TRBV6-6 . TRBD2 CASSYGTSGSNEQYF TGTGCCAGCAGTTACGGAACTAGCGGGAGTAACGAGCAGTACTTC